This TCR beta chain appears in the sequencing data of a study of T cell clones after liver transplantation. Study-level background: Post-transplant blood was tracked for graft-donor-reactive T cell clones identified in a pre-transplant mixed lymphocyte reaction. As an antigen-independent comparator, third-party-reactive TCRbeta sequences came from pre-transplant mixed lymphocyte reactions. The study, taken as a whole, reports: Graft donor-reactive T cells may have migrated into the graft rather than being deleted.

The CDR3 spans 14 residues. The germline V and J ends were trimmed by 2 bases and 4 bases, with 11 bases remaining between them. The V gene's germline CDR1 is MNHEY and CDR2 SMNVEV (reference sequence). To note about this clone: The antigen is unknown.

Sequenced by immunoSEQ multiplex PCR; TCRdb stores in-frame clones only, minus some. The table lists under 20,000 clones, about 90% of them singletons. This chain connects TRBV27 to TRBJ1-2; no definite D call. The specimen comprised CD8+ T cells from blood, sampled before liver transplant. The clonotype was recovered from a human donor who received a liver transplant. CDR3 amino acids: CASSLGYRSYGYTF. The CDR3 coding sequence is TGTGCCAGCAGTTTAGGGTATAGATCCTATGGCTACACCTTC.